The text below deals with one TCR beta chain. This sample stems from a study of blood T cell repertoires in COVID-19. At the level of the study: Sites across the United States, Italy and Spain contributed samples from acute and convalescent COVID-19. The analysed material was cDNA or gDNA that came from T cells, B-cell-depleted T cells, or PBMCs.

Sequencing was performed with immunoSEQ multiplex PCR; in TCRdb, only in-frame clones are kept and a portion is missing. Altogether over 250,000 clones are present, 65% to 90% being singletons, with the ten largest covering 5.1%. From germline, CDR1 is LGHNA and CDR2 YSLEER. Trimming removed 0 bases from V and 5 bases from J, with 13 bases in between. The CDR3 sequence is 15 residues long. The rearrangement links TRBV4-3 to TRBJ1-2; possibly TRBD1 for D (5 bases). The clonotype originates from a man aged 45 to 65 with active or convalescent COVID-19. Material: peripheral blood. The CDR3 reads CASSQDRQGPYGYTF. The CDR3 nucleotides are TGCGCCAGCAGCCAAGATAGGCAGGGCCCGTATGGCTACACCTTC.